This T cell receptor beta chain stems from a study of blood T cell repertoires in COVID-19. On the study more broadly: The United States, Italy and Spain provided the acute and convalescent COVID-19 samples.

V trimming: 1 base; J trimming: 0 bases; junction bases outside the gene matches: 6. Germline V gene lookup returns CDR1 LNHDA and CDR2 SQIVND (reference sequence). The CDR3 is 17 residues long. The protocol was immunoSEQ multiplex PCR, while the TCRdb copy is restricted to in-frame clones and leaves out a portion. The table records 150,000 to 200,000 clones, around 89% of them present only once. The source of this sequence is a young man who had recovered from COVID-19. This chain links TRBV19 with TRBJ1-3, with TRBD1 matching over 7 bases. Sequenced: peripheral blood. Here the CDR3 reads CASSIGDRSASGNTIYF. The DNA of the CDR3 is TGTGCCAGTAGTATAGGGGACAGATCCGCCTCTGGAAACACCATATATTTT.